Listed below are T cell receptor beta chains from one sample, sequenced in a study of shared clonotypes between healthy human individuals. Generated by immunoSEQ multiplex PCR, the TCRdb table keeps only in-frame clones and is missing some. The sample carries 2 million to 2.5 million clones, roughly 90% recorded once. Sequenced sample: naive CD4+ T cells from PBMCs. These receptors were obtained from a man between 18 and 29 years old in good health. Some clones in this sample may be carry-over from other donors' samples. CDR3s include the opening cysteine and the closing phenylalanine or tryptophan. D genes are given only for firm matches.

V,D,J,length,CDR3
TRBV2,-,TRBJ2-7,14,CASSEAARVYEQYF
TRBV5-6,-,TRBJ1-1,15,CASSLLRRMNTEAFF
TRBV10-1,-,TRBJ2-5,14,CASSESGSQETQYF
TRBV28,-,TRBJ2-7,12,CVTGSRGYEQYF
TRBV7-8,TRBD2,TRBJ2-3,14,CATTGGGPTDTQYF
TRBV5-1,TRBD2,TRBJ2-7,16,CASSSMTSGRDYEQYF
TRBV19,-,TRBJ1-5,17,CASSTSGGSGGNQPQHF
TRBV9,TRBD2,TRBJ2-1,15,CASSHGIAGYNEQFF
TRBV27,-,TRBJ2-7,15,CASSPGGAEAYEQYF
TRBV7-9,-,TRBJ1-4,17,CASSLDRTGPGREKLFF
TRBV30,-,TRBJ1-1,18,CAWSVGRTWGRSNTEAFF
TRBV5-1,-,TRBJ1-1,12,CATGGQGPEAFF
TRBV4-3,-,TRBJ2-2,16,CASSQEEGVGTGELFF
TRBV5-1,TRBD2,TRBJ2-1,15,CASSQTGGLTNEQFF
TRBV28,-,TRBJ2-5,13,CASLRGGRETQYF
TRBV30,-,TRBJ2-1,12,CAWSVLGIEQFF
TRBV6-5,TRBD2,TRBJ2-1,15,CASSRPGLAANEQFF
TRBV18,TRBD1,TRBJ2-5,15,CASSPPRTGEETQYF
TRBV5-1,-,TRBJ1-1,15,CASSASWTRGTEAFF
TRBV27,-,TRBJ2-7,13,CASSPARWGEQYF
TRBV29-1,-,TRBJ1-1,11,CSVETSREAFF
TRBV28,-,TRBJ1-3,21,CASSLVGLLDRHTDSGNTIYF
TRBV29-1,-,TRBJ2-2,11,CSAFNTGELFF
TRBV19,-,TRBJ2-2,16,CASSSLAGAGTGELFF
TRBV4-2,-,TRBJ1-1,14,CASRAGPSNTEAFF
TRBV7-8,-,TRBJ1-1,14,CASSLDGLDTEAFF
TRBV7-9,TRBD1,TRBJ1-1,13,CASSTQGATEAFF
TRBV27,TRBD2,TRBJ2-1,17,CASSSGTSGRRGNEQFF
TRBV28,-,TRBJ2-7,16,CASSPWVRRISYEQYF
TRBV7-2,-,TRBJ2-2,17,CASSPSLGEPNTGELFF
TRBV5-1,-,TRBJ1-4,16,CASRSQEGATNEKLFF
TRBV6-1,TRBD1,TRBJ2-7,15,CASSASPGQFYEQYF
TRBV10-2,-,TRBJ2-5,13,CASSRIGGETQYF
TRBV5-1,TRBD1,TRBJ1-1,12,CASSSWTGEAFF
TRBV4-1,TRBD2,TRBJ2-7,17,CASSQYGTSGRFYEQYF
TRBV11-2,TRBD2,TRBJ2-2,16,CASSLVLAGATGELFF
TRBV7-2,TRBD2,TRBJ2-5,15,CASSFTSGGGETQYF
TRBV18,-,TRBJ1-2,13,CASSPESVYGYTF
TRBV10-3,-,TRBJ2-7,12,CAISGGFLEQYF
TRBV10-3,-,TRBJ1-5,14,CAISEWGLDQPQHF
TRBV9,TRBD1,TRBJ1-1,17,CASSVDRDSYLNTEAFF
TRBV28,-,TRBJ1-2,15,CASSSILAGNYGYTF
TRBV9,TRBD2,TRBJ2-7,15,CASSVATGGLYEQYF
TRBV7-6,TRBD1,TRBJ2-2,16,CASTMETGEFTGELFF
TRBV19,-,TRBJ2-7,15,CASSISNTARGEQYF
TRBV30,-,TRBJ2-5,16,CAWSVRGPPLRPQQYF
TRBV30,-,TRBJ2-6,16,CAWSVHRASGANVLTF
TRBV5-1,TRBD1,TRBJ1-2,17,CASSLGLMTGGNYGYTF
TRBV7-6,-,TRBJ2-5,13,CASSLARRETQYF
TRBV4-1,-,TRBJ1-4,15,CASSQDPQGGEKLFF
TRBV7-3,-,TRBJ2-3,14,CASSLNTNPNTQYF
TRBV28,-,TRBJ1-2,13,CASSRTPNYGYTF
TRBV19,TRBD1,TRBJ2-7,16,CASSRLPGQGPHEQYF
TRBV5-4,-,TRBJ1-2,15,CASSLVVAGSGGYTF
TRBV19,-,TRBJ2-7,14,CASSIGGPPYEQYF
TRBV29-1,-,TRBJ2-3,16,CSVEDQQGTSTDTQYF
TRBV5-1,TRBD1,TRBJ1-1,16,CASSLAENRGNTEAFF
TRBV6-1,-,TRBJ1-4,13,CASSPATNEKLFF
TRBV27,-,TRBJ2-5,15,CASLASPGTSEEQYF